This T cell receptor beta chain was identified during a study of immune evolution from preneoplasia to lung adenocarcinoma. The assay was immunoSEQ multiplex PCR, and TCRdb's table has in-frame clones only and misses some. This sample has around 41,000 clones; around 85% occur once, and the top ten carry around 4.5%. Trimming pared 5 bases from V and 3 bases from J, leaving 23 bases between. Per the germline V gene, CDR1 is SGHTA and CDR2 is FQGTGA. This CDR3 has 18 amino acids. The chain joins TRBV7-3 to TRBJ2-1, with a weak D call TRBD2 (7 bases). Sequencing was performed on FFPE invasive lung adenocarcinoma tissue. The receptor comes from a person aged 55 to 75 with lung adenocarcinoma. CDR3 sequence (DNA): TGTGCCAGCAGCATTAAGGGGGGGCTAGACAGGCTCTACAATGAGCAGTTCTTC. Amino acid sequence: CASSIKGGLDRLYNEQFF.